These 10 T cell receptor beta chains share one sample of origin, sequenced in a study of technical replicates of blood from four donors. Assay: immunoSEQ multiplex PCR; the TCRdb copy retains only in-frame clones and omits some. The sample consists of about 62,000 clones, over 85% of them appearing once. The sample was PBMCs. The origin of the receptors is a human donor in good health. Some clones in this sample may be carry-over from other donors' samples.

J is TRBJ1-5 and V is TRBV19, with unresolved D. Looked up from germline, CDR1 is LNHDA and CDR2 is SQIVND (reference sequence). Trimming took off 4 bases at V and 0 bases at J, with 7 bases between the two ends. This CDR3 has 14 amino acids. The CDR3 nucleotides are TGTGCCAGTAGTAGCCGGGGTAGCAATCAGCCCCAGCATTTT. Its translation is CASSSRGSNQPQHF.

With regard to this clone: This sample also contains other DNA sequences that code for the same CDR3. The rearrangement joins TRBV6-5 to TRBJ1-2; TRBD1 matches 7 bases. This CDR3 is built from 12 residues. The germline CDR1 and CDR2 sequences are MNHEY and SVGAGI. After removal of 7 bases from V and 2 bases from J, the junction contained 1 base not matched to a gene. The CDR3, as DNA: TGTGCCAGCAAGGGGGCCAACTATGGCTACACCTTC. Translating gives CASKGANYGYTF.

The chain combines TRBV15 with TRBJ1-4; 7 bases are shared with TRBD1. Germline V gene lookup returns CDR1 LNHNV and CDR2 YYDKDF (reference sequence). The V gene end was trimmed by 5 bases and the J gene end by 5 bases; junction bases not matched to a gene: 8. The CDR3 loop spans 15 amino acids. The chain's CDR3 is CATSGSTGLNEKLFF. CDR3 nucleotides: TGTGCCACCAGCGGATCGACAGGGCTGAATGAAAAACTGTTTTTT.

The gene calls are TRBV5-5 and TRBJ2-7; the D is unclear. V shed 2 bases and J shed 0 bases, with 6 bases lying between them. CDR1 and CDR2 (germline): SGHKS, YYEKEE (reference sequence). The CDR3 extends over 13 amino acids. CDR3 nucleotide sequence: TGTGCCAGCAGCTTACACCCCTCCTACGAGCAGTACTTC. This translates into CASSLHPSYEQYF.

The J gene is TRBJ2-1, the V gene TRBV5-1, with TRBD2 matching over 8 bases. The CDR3 is 17 amino acids. Germline V gene sequence: CDR1 SGHRS, CDR2 YFSETQ. Trimming removed 4 bases from V and 0 bases from J; junction bases left unmatched: 9. The CDR3 spells CASSHTLLADSYNEQFF. CDR3 DNA: TGCGCCAGCAGCCACACTTTACTAGCGGACTCCTACAATGAGCAGTTCTTC.

The chain recombines TRBV7-9 with TRBJ2-7, with 8 nucleotides matching TRBD1. CDR1 and CDR2 from the germline V gene are SEHNR and FQNEAQ (reference sequence). The CDR3 sequence is 19 residues long. The V segment lost 2 bases and the J segment 5 bases; nucleotides outside the gene matches: 20. Here the CDR3 reads CASSLYPRGTGRKSDEQYF. The CDR3 DNA is TGTGCCAGCAGCTTATACCCTCGCGGGACAGGTCGAAAAAGCGACGAGCAGTACTTC.

The rearrangement links TRBV7-9 to TRBJ2-7; D possibly corresponds to TRBD1 (5 bases). Germline CDR1 SEHNR, CDR2 FQNEAQ (reference sequence). The CDR3 sequence is 14 residues long. Trimming shortened V by 4 bases and J by 4 bases, and 14 bases separated the two germline ends. This CDR3 is CASSSQEKGYEQYF. As DNA, the CDR3 is TGTGCCAGCAGCTCACAGGAAAAGGGGTACGAGCAGTACTTC.

This clone was found a few times. The DNA of the CDR3 is TGTGCCAGCAGCCAGGGGCAAGTGAACACTGAAGCTTTCTTT. This sequence encodes CASSQGQVNTEAFF. J is TRBJ1-1 and V is TRBV9, with D tentatively TRBD1 (6 bases). This CDR3 contains 14 residues. V gave up 4 bases and J gave up 0 bases, with 10 bases separating them. The germline V gene encodes CDR1 SGDLS and CDR2 YYNGEE.

CDR3 sequence: CAIRKSDSNYGYTF. CDR3 in DNA: TGTGCCATCAGAAAATCGGACAGCAACTATGGCTACACCTTC. The V and J genes are TRBV10-3 and TRBJ1-2, with D possibly TRBD1 on 6 matching bases. The V and J ends lost 6 bases and 2 bases respectively, with 13 bases between them. The length of the CDR3 is 14 residues. CDR1 is ENHRY, CDR2 SYGVKD, per germline.

V is TRBV21-1 and J is TRBJ1-5. TRBV21-1 is noted as a pseudogene. CDR3 length equals 15 residues. CDR3 loop: CASTIWRDSNQPQHF. Here the CDR3 DNA reads TGTGCCAGCACCATTTGGAGGGATAGCAATCAGCCCCAGCATTTT.